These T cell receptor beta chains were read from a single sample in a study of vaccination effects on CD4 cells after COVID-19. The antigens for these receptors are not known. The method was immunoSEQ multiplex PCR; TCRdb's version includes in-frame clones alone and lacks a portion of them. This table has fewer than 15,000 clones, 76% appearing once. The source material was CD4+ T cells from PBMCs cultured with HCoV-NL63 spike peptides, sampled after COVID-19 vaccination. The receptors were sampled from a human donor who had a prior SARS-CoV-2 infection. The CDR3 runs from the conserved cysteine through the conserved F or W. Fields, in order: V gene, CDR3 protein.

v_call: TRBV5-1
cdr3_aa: CASSLQGSTQYF

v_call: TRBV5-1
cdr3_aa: CASTNAGGRYNEQFF

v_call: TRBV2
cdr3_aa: CASSVGIRGGEKLFF

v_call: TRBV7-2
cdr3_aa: CASRATNEQFF

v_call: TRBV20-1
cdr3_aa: CSASRGSEAFF

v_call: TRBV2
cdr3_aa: CASRQYQETQYF

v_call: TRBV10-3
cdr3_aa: CASNGRVQETQYF

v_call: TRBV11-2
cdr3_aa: CASSLPGLAGGLRHEQYF

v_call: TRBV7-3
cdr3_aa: CASSHGQGETQYF

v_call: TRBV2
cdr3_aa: CASRRTELYEQYF

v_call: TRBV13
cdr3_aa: CASSLVNTGGTGNQPQHF

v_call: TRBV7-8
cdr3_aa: CASSTQGQGSQPQHF

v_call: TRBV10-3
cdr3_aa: CAISEGGLGDTQYF

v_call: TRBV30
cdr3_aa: CAWRRGRGWNTEAFF

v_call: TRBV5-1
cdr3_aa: CASSLGLAGPHTDTQYF

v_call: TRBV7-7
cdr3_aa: CASSSGVGQQETQYF

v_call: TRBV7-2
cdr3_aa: CASSSDPNTEAFF

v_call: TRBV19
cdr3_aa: CASSIGTGAYEQYF

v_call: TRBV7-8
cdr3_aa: CASSLRTSGRPPYEQYF

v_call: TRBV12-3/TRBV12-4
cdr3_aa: CASSRTGEQYF

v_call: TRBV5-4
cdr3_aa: CASSWAGREEKLFF

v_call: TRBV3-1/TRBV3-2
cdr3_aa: CASSQSPGTGGRNQPQHF

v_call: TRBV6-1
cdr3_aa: CASREGGDYGYTF

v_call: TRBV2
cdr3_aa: CATERGAAYEQYF

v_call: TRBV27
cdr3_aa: CASSLFPSSYNEQFF

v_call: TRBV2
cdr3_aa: CASSEEAGGLGTQYF

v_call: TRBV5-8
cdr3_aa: CASSLAGPTTSEAFF

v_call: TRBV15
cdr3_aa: CATSRDARGTGLSDTQYF

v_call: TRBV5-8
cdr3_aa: CASSLVRTGADTEAFF

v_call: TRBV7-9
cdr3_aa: CASSLGTGGNWGYTF

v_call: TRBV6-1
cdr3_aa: CASSDGVQLGGYTF

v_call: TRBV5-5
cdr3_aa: CASSVGQVDYGYTF

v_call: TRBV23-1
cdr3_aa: CASSQSKQVQRLVPIYF

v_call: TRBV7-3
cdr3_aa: CASSLAQGARGNQPQHF

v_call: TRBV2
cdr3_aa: CASSGTGDGYTF

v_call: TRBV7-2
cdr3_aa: CASSRFSNQPQHF

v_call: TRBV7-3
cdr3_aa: CASSLTSGQYQETQYF

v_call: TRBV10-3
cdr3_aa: CAISRVAGESEQYF

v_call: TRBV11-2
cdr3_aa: CASSLSSSAYNEQFF

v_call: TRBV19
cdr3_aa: CASKRGLVTDTQYF

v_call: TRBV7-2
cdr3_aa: CASSLAAGDYGYTF